A selection of T cell receptor beta chains follows, all from one sample in a study of cytomegalovirus exposure and HLA in healthy donors. Measured with immunoSEQ multiplex PCR; TCRdb has only the in-frame clones, and not every one. Its table records about 200,000 clones. The sample comprised PBMCs. These receptors came from a girl aged 2 to 9 in good health and CMV-seropositive. Both conserved end residues are part of each CDR3. The D gene is left open where the match is weak.

v_call	j_call	d_call	cdr3_nt	cdr3_aa
TRBV7-9	TRBJ2-1	TRBD2	TGTGCCAGCATCCCGGGACTAGCCGTCAATGAGCAGTTCTTC	CASIPGLAVNEQFF
TRBV6-5	TRBJ1-1	TRBD1	TGTGCCAGCACCCAACAGGGGGGAAACACTGAAGCTTTCTTT	CASTQQGGNTEAFF
TRBV5-1	TRBJ1-1	.	TGCGCCAGCAGCTCGCAAGCCAAACGGACTGAAGCTTTCTTT	CASSSQAKRTEAFF
TRBV6-5	TRBJ2-7	TRBD2	TGTGCCAGCAGACCTTTAACTAGCGGGACCTACGAGCAGTACTTC	CASRPLTSGTYEQYF
TRBV28	TRBJ2-1	TRBD2	TGTGCCAGCAGAAAAGCGGGAGTCCCCTACAATGAGCAGTTCTTC	CASRKAGVPYNEQFF
TRBV30	TRBJ2-7	.	TGTGCCTGGATCCCAGGGGTTAGCGAGCAGTACTTC	CAWIPGVSEQYF
TRBV9	TRBJ1-4	.	TGTGCCAGCAGCGTAGGGGGGGAGGAAAAACTGTTTTTT	CASSVGGEEKLFF
TRBV29-1	TRBJ2-7	TRBD1	TGCAGCGTTTGCCTAAGGGGGCAGGTCTACGAGCAGTACTTC	CSVCLRGQVYEQYF
TRBV10-3	TRBJ2-7	.	TGTGCCACCACCGACAGTTCCTACGAGCAGTACTTC	CATTDSSYEQYF
TRBV6-1	TRBJ2-7	.	TGTGCCAGCATGGAGCGGACCACCTACGAGCAGTACTTC	CASMERTTYEQYF
TRBV5-1	TRBJ2-7	.	TGCGCCAGCAGCATTAACTACGAGCAGTACTTC	CASSINYEQYF
TRBV18	TRBJ2-7	TRBD2	TGTGCCAGCTCACCACCCGCGGTAGCGGGAGCTCGGGAGCAGTACTTC	CASSPPAVAGAREQYF
TRBV7-8	TRBJ2-1	TRBD1	TGTGCCAGCAGCTTATCCGGACAGGGCAGGCATGAGCAGTTCTTC	CASSLSGQGRHEQFF
TRBV13	TRBJ2-1	.	TGTGCCAGCAGTTCTGAAGCGGCGGGACCCTACAATGAGCAGTTCTTC	CASSSEAAGPYNEQFF
TRBV4-2	TRBJ2-3	TRBD2	TGTGCCAGCAGCCAAGGATTAGCGACTAGCGCAGATACGCAGTATTTT	CASSQGLATSADTQYF
TRBV28	TRBJ1-4	TRBD1	TGTGCCAGCAGACCCAACAGGGGGCGCGGCCCTCAGCAAAAACTGTTTTTT	CASRPNRGRGPQQKLFF
TRBV7-2	TRBJ2-1	TRBD2	TGTGCCAGCAGCTTAGATGGGGGGGCCTACAATGAGCAGTTCTTC	CASSLDGGAYNEQFF
TRBV7-3	TRBJ1-1	.	TGTGCCAGCAGCATCCAGGGCGACGGCACTGAAGCTTTCTTT	CASSIQGDGTEAFF
TRBV2	TRBJ2-1	TRBD2	TGTGCCAGCAGACCCGGACTAGCGGGAGGCCGGGTCAATGAGCAGTTCTTC	CASRPGLAGGRVNEQFF
TRBV5-6	TRBJ2-2	TRBD1	TGTGCCAGCAGCTTGGACAGGGGGGCCGGGGAGCTGTTTTTT	CASSLDRGAGELFF
TRBV2	TRBJ2-1	TRBD2	TGTGCCAGCAGTGTCGAACTAGCGGGACCCAATGAGCAGTTCTTC	CASSVELAGPNEQFF
TRBV2	TRBJ2-7	.	TGTGCCAGCTCCGGATACAGGGCCCCCTACGAGCAGTACTTC	CASSGYRAPYEQYF
TRBV4-2	TRBJ1-2	.	TGTGCCAGCAGCCAAGAGAACAGGGAGTTAGTCTATGGCTACACCTTC	CASSQENRELVYGYTF
TRBV4-2	TRBJ2-7	TRBD2	TGTGCCAGCAGCCGAACTGCGACGACTAGCGGGAGGGCCGTGTCCTACGAGCAGTACTTC	CASSRTATTSGRAVSYEQYF